Listed here are 3 T cell receptor beta chains from one sample, sequenced in a study of blood T cells in healthy people across ages. The use of a sample-barcoded 5' primer and a J-beta primer mix characterized a second PCR of about 6 to 12 cycles. A single record per CDR3 protein comes from TCRdb applying MiXCR to the 5' RACE reads. The sample holds hundreds of thousands of distinct CDR3 sequences, 45% to 50% seen once. Sequenced material: blood. The receptors come from a woman in her fifties or sixties in good health.

The chain is built from TRBV28 and TRBJ2-3; D remains ambiguous. The CDR3 consists of 16 residues. Germline CDR1 reads MDHEN; CDR2 reads SYDVKM. The V gene lost 6 bases and the J gene lost 0 bases, with 16 bases spanning the gap. In nucleotides, the CDR3 is TGTGCCAGCAGAGGAGCCTTAGGGCCGAGCACAGATACGCAGTATTTT. Amino acids: CASRGALGPSTDTQYF.

The chain links TRBV20-1 to TRBJ2-3; 8 bases fit TRBD2. The CDR3 contains 16 residues. Germline V CDR1 and CDR2: DFQATT, SNEGSKA (reference sequence). Trimming cost V 5 bases and J 0 bases; bases outside gene matches: 10. CDR3 residues: CSAPRGGRASTDTQYF. The CDR3 DNA reads TGCAGTGCTCCCCGGGGGGGACGTGCGAGCACAGATACGCAGTATTTT.

As concerns this clonotype: A read error may explain this, as a much larger clone is one base away. The V gene is TRBV18, the J gene TRBJ2-1; TRBD2 aligns across 8 bases. The better agreement between TRBJ2-7 and the DNA end casts doubt on the J call. From germline, CDR1 is KGHSH and CDR2 LQKENI. This CDR3 contains 13 residues. The CDR3 DNA follows: TGTGTCAGCTCACCGAGCGGGAGCTACGAGCAGTACTTC. Its protein is CVSSPSGSYEQYF.